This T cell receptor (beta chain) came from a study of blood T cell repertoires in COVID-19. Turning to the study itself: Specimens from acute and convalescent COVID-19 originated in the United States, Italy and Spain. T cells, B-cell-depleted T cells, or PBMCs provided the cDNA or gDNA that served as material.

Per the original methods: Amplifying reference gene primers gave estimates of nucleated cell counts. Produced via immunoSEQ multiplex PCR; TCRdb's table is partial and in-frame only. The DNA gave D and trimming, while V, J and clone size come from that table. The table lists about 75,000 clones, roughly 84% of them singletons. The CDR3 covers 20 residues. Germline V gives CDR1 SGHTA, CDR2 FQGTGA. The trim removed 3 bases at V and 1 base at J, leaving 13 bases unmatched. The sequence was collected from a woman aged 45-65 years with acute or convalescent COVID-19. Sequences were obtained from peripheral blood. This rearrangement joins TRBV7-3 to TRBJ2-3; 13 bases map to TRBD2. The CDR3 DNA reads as TGTGCCAGCAGCTTGTCCCCGGGACTAGCGGGGAGGCTCGGCACAGATACGCAGTATTTT. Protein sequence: CASSLSPGLAGRLGTDTQYF.